This record looks at one TCR beta chain sequence and its context. The sample is drawn from a study of blood T cell repertoires in COVID-19. Whole-study context: The samples span acute and convalescent COVID-19 from the United States, Italy and Spain. PBMCs, B-cell-depleted T cells, or T cells were the source of the cDNA or gDNA that made up the material.

Methods used by the authors: Reference gene primer amplification gave estimated nucleated cell counts. TCRdb's table, derived via immunoSEQ multiplex PCR, lists solely in-frame clones and lacks some. V, J and clone size are those of that table, while D and trimming were read from the DNA. The sample records about 88,000 clones, approximately 90% being singletons. This sequence originates from a man in his 60s with acute or convalescent COVID-19. The sample consisted of peripheral blood.

Here the CDR3 DNA reads TGTGCCAGCAGCCCCACACAGGGTGATGGCTATGGCTACACCTTC. Translated, it gives CASSPTQGDGYGYTF. The chain uses TRBV7-2 and TRBJ1-2, with D possibly TRBD1 on 6 matching bases. Trimming pared 5 bases from V and 4 bases from J, leaving 17 bases between. Germline V lookup: CDR1 SGHTA, CDR2 FQGNSA. The CDR3 loop spans 15 amino acids. Looking up the rest from reference TRBV7-2 and TRBJ1-2 gives the full variable domain: GAGVSQSPSNKVTEKGKDVELRCDPISGHTALYWYRQSLGQGLEFLIYFQGNSAPDKSGLPSDRFSAERTGGSVSTLTIQRTQQEDSAVYLCASSPTQGDGYGYTFGSGTRLTVV.